This T cell receptor (beta chain) derives from a study of cytomegalovirus exposure and HLA in healthy donors. Vbeta (60) and Jbeta (13) primers were used in the PCR. Generated by immunoSEQ multiplex PCR, the TCRdb table keeps only in-frame clones and is missing some. The table for this sample gives tens of thousands of clones. The receptor was isolated from a human donor in good health. The sequenced sample consisted of PBMCs.

The CDR3: CASSADTGELFF. For the CDR3, the DNA is TGTGCCAGCAGTGCAGACACCGGGGAGCTGTTTTTT. The genes are TRBV2 and TRBJ2-2; D is unclear. Trimming removed 4 bases from V and 3 bases from J, with 3 bases in between. Germline V gene sequence: CDR1 SNHLY, CDR2 FYNNEI. The CDR3 is 12 residues long.